This T cell receptor (beta chain) was documented in a study of shared clonotypes between healthy human individuals. Cells designated naive CD8 were CD45RO-negative and were positively selected for CCR7, with terminally differentiated effector memory CD45RA+ cells excluded. The CDR3 sequence is 14 residues long. Trimming cost V 7 bases and J 4 bases; bases outside gene matches: 10. The germline V gene encodes CDR1 LNHDA and CDR2 SQIVND (reference sequence). Here immunoSEQ multiplex PCR was the method, and the copy in TCRdb shows in-frame clones only, minus some. Of hundreds of thousands of clones listed, 80% to 95% are singletons.

The chain is built from TRBV19 and TRBJ2-7; 7 bases match TRBD2. Sequences were obtained from naive CD8+ T cells sorted from blood. This clonotype was obtained from a man aged 30 to 45 in good health. The CDR3 DNA is TGTGCCAGTACCGGATCGGCGGGAGCTTACGAGCAGTACTTC. This gives the protein CASTGSAGAYEQYF.